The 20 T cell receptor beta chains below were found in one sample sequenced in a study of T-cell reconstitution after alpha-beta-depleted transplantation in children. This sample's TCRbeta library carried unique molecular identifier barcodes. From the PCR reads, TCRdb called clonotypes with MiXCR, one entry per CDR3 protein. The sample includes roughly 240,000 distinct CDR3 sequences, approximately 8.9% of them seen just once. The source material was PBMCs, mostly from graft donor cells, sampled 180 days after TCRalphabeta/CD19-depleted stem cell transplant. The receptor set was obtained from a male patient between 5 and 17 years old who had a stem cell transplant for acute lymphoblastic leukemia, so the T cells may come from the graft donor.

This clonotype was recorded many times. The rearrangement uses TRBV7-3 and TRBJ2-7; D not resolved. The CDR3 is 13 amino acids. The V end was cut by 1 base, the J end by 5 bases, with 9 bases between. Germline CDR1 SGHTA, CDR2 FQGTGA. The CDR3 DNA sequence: TGTGCCAGCAGCTTAAGAATGACGGACGAGCAGTACTTC. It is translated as CASSLRMTDEQYF. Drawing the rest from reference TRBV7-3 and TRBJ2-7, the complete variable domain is GAGVSQTPSNKVTEKGKYVELRCDPISGHTALYWYRQSLGQGPEFLIYFQGTGAADDSGLPNDRFFAVRPEGSVSTLKIQRTERGDSAVYLCASSLRMTDEQYFGPGTRLTVT.

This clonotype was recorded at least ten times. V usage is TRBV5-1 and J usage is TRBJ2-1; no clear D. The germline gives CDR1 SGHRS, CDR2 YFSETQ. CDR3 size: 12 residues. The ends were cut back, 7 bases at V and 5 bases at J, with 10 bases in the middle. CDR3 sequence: CASLPTHNEQFF. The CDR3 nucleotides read TGCGCCAGCTTGCCTACTCACAATGAGCAGTTCTTC.

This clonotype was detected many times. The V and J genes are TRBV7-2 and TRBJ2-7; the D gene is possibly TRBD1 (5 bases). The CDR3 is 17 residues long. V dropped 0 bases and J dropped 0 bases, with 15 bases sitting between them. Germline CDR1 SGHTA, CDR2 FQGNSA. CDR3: CASSLAGLNMGSYEQYF. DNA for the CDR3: TGTGCCAGCAGCTTAGCGGGGCTGAACATGGGCTCCTACGAGCAGTACTTC.

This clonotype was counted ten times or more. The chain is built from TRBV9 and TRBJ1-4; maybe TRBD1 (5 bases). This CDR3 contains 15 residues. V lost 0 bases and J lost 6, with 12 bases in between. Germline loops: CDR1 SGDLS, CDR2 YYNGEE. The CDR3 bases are TGTGCCAGCAGCGTAGGCTACAGGTCCTATGAAAAACTGTTTTTT. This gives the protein CASSVGYRSYEKLFF. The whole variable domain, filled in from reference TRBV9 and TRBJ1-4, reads DSGVTQTPKHLITATGQRVTLRCSPRSGDLSVYWYQQSLDQGLQFLIQYYNGEERAKGNILERFSAQQFPDLHSELNLSSLELGDSALYFCASSVGYRSYEKLFFGSGTQLSVL.

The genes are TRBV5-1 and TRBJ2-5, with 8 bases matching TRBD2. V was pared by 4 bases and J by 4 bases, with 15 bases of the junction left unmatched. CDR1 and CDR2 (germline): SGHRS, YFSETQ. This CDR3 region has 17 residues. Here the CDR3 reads CASSIPRTGGDRETQYF. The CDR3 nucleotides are TGCGCCAGCAGCATACCCCGCACGGGGGGGGATCGAGAGACCCAGTACTTC.

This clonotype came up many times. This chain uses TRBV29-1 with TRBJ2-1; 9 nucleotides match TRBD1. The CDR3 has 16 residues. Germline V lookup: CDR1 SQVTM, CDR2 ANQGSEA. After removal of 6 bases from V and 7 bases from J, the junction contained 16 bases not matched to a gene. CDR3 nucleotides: TGCAGCGTCCCCCGGGACAGGGTAGGGGGTAAAAATGAGCAGTTCTTC. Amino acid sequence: CSVPRDRVGGKNEQFF.

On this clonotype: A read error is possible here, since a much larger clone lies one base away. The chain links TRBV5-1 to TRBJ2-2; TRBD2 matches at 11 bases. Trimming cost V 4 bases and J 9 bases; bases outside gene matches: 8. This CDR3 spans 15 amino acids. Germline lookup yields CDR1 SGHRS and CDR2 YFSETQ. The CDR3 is CASSLSGGAPRELFF. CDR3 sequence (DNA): TGCGCCAGCAGCCTTAGCGGGGGGGCGCCCCGGGAGCTGTTTTTT.

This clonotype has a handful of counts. In DNA form, the CDR3 reads TGTGCCAGCTCACCAAGGCCCGGGGGAGATGAGCAGTTCTTC. Residues: CASSPRPGGDEQFF. J is TRBJ2-1 and V is TRBV18; possible D gene TRBD2, 6 bases. The germline CDR1 and CDR2 sequences are KGHSH and LQKENI. This CDR3 comprises 14 residues. V was cut by 2 bases and J by 8 bases, with 13 bases left in between.

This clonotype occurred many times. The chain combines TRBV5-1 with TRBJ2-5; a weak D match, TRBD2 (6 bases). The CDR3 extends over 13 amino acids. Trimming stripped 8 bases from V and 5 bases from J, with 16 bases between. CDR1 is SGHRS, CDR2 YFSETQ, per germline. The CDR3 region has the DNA TGCGCCAGTGCCACTAGCCTGGGCGAGACCCAGTACTTC. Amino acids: CASATSLGETQYF.

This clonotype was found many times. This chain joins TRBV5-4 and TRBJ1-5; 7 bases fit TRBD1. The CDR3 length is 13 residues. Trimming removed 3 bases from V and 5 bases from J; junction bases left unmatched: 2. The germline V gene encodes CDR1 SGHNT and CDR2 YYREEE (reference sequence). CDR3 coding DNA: TGTGCCAGCAGCTCCGACAGGGATCAGCCCCAGCATTTT. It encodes CASSSDRDQPQHF. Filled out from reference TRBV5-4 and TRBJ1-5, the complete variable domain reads ETGVTQSPTHLIKTRGQQVTLRCSSQSGHNTVSWYQQALGQGPQFIFQYYREEENGRGNFPPRFSGLQFPNYSSELNVNALELDDSALYLCASSSDRDQPQHFGDGTRLSIL.

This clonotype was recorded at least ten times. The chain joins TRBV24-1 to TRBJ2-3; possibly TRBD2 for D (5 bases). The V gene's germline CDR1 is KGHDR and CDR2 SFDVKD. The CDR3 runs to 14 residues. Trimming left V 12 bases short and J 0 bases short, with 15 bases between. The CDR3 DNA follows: TGTGCCCCTAGCCCAGGCACTAGCACAGATACGCAGTATTTT. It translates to CAPSPGTSTDTQYF.

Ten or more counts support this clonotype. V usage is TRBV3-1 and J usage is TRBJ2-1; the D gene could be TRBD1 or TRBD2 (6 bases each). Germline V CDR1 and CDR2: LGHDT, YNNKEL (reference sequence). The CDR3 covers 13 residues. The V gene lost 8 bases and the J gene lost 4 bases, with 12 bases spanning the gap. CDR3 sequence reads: CASRRGVYNEQFF. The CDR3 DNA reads TGTGCCAGCCGGAGGGGGGTTTACAATGAGCAGTTCTTC.

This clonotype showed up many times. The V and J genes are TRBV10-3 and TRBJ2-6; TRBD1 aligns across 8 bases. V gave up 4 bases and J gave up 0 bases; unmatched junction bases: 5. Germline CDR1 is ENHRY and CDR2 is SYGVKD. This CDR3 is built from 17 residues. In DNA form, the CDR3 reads TGTGCCATCAGTGTAGGGACAGGAGTCTCTGGGGCCAACGTCCTGACTTTC. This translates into CAISVGTGVSGANVLTF.

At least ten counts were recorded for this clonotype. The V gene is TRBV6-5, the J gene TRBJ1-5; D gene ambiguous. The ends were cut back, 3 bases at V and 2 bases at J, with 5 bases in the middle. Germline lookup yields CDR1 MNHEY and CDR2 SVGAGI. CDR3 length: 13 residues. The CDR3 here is CASSYLGNQPQHF. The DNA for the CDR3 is TGTGCCAGCAGTTATCTGGGCAATCAGCCCCAGCATTTT.

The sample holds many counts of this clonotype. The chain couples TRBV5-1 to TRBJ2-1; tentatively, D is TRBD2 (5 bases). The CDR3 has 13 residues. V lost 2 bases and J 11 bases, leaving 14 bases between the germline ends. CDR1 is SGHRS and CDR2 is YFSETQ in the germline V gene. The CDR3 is CASSFGGLSKQFF. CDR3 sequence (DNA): TGCGCCAGCAGCTTCGGAGGCCTCTCGAAGCAGTTCTTC.

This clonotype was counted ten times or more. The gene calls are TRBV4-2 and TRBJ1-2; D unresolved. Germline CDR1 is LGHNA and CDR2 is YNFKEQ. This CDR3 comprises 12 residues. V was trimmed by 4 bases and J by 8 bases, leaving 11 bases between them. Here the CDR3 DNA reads TGTGCCAGCAGCCCTGATTTTAAGGGCTACACCTTC. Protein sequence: CASSPDFKGYTF.

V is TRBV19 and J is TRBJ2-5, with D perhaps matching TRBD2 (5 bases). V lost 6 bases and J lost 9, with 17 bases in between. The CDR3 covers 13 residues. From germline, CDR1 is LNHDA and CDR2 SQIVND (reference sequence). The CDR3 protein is CASRPGLLGAQYF. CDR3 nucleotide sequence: TGTGCCAGTAGGCCCGGACTTCTCGGGGCCCAGTACTTC. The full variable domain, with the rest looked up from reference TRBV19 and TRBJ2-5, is DGGITQSPKYLFRKEGQNVTLSCEQNLNHDAMYWYRQDPGQGLRLIYYSQIVNDFQKGDIAEGYSVSREKKESFPLTVTSAQKNPTAFYLCASRPGLLGAQYFGPGTRLLVL.

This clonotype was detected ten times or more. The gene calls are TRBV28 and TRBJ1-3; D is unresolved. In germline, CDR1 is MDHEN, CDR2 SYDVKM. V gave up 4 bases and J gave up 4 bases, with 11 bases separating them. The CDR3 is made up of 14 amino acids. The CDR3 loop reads CASSSGIFGNTIYF. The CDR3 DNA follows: TGTGCCAGCAGTTCGGGGATTTTCGGAAACACCATATATTTT.

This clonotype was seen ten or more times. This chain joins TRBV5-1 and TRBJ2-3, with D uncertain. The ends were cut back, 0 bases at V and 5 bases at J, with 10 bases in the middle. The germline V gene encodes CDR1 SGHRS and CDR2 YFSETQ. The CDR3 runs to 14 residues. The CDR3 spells CASSLEGRRDTQYF. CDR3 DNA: TGCGCCAGCAGCTTGGAAGGTAGAAGAGATACGCAGTATTTT.

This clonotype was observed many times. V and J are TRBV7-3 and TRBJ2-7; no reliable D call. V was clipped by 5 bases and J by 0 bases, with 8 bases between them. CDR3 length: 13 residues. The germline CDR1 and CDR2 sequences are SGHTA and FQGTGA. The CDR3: CASSPLHSYEQYF. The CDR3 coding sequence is TGTGCCAGCAGCCCCCTGCACTCCTACGAGCAGTACTTC. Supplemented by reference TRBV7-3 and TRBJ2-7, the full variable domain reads GAGVSQTPSNKVTEKGKYVELRCDPISGHTALYWYRQSLGQGPEFLIYFQGTGAADDSGLPNDRFFAVRPEGSVSTLKIQRTERGDSAVYLCASSPLHSYEQYFGPGTRLTVT.